Here is one TCR beta chain with its context. A read error is possible here, since a much larger clone lies one base away. Germline V lookup: CDR1 LNHDA, CDR2 SQIVND (reference sequence). Trimming removed 6 bases at V and 5 bases at J, with 16 bases between. The CDR3 has 14 amino acids. The sample comes from a study of shared clonotypes between healthy human individuals. Generated by immunoSEQ multiplex PCR, the TCRdb table keeps only in-frame clones and is missing some. The table has about 1 million clones, around 76% seen once. The chain uses TRBV19 and TRBJ2-5; D could derive from TRBD1 or TRBD2 (5 bases each). Input material: memory CD4+ T cells sorted from blood. Subset meaning: CD45RA-negative fraction. This clonotype originated in a man younger than 35 in good health. This CDR3 is CASSKRRGFETQYF. CDR3 nucleotides: TGTGCCAGTAGCAAAAGACGGGGCTTCGAGACCCAGTACTTC.